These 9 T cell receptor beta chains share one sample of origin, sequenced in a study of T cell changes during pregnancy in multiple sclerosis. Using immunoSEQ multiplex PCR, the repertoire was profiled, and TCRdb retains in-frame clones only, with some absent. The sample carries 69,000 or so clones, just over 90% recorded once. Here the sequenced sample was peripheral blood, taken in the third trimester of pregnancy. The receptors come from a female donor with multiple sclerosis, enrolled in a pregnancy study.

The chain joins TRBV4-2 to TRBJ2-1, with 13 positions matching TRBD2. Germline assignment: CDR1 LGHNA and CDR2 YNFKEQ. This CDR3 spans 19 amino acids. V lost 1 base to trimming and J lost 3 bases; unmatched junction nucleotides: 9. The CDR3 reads CASSQGRTSGGALYNEQFF. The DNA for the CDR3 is TGTGCCAGCAGCCAAGGTCGGACTAGCGGGGGCGCTCTCTACAATGAGCAGTTCTTC.

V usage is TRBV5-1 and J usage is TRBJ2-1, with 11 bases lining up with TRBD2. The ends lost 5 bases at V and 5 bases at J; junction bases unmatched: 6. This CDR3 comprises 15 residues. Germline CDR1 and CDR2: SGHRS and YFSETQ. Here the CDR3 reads CASRTPSGGNNEQFF. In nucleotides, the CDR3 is TGCGCCAGCAGAACCCCTAGCGGGGGGAACAATGAGCAGTTCTTC.

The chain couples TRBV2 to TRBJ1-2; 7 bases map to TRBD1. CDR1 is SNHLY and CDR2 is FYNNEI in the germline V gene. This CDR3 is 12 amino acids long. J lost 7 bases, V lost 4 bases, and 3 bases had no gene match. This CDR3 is CASSGAGGGYTF. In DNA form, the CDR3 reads TGTGCCAGCAGTGGGGCAGGGGGTGGCTACACCTTC.

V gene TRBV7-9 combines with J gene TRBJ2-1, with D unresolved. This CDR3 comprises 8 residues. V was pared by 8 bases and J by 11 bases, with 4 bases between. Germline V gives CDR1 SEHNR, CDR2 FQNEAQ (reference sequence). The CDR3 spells CASGQQFF. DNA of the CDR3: TGTGCCAGCGGCCAGCAGTTCTTC. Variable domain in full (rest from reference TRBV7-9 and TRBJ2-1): DTGVSQNPRHKITKRGQNVTFRCDPISEHNRLYWYRQTLGQGPEFLTYFQNEAQLEKSRLLSDRFSAERPKGSFSTLEIQRTEQGDSAMYLCASGQQFFGPGTRLTVL.

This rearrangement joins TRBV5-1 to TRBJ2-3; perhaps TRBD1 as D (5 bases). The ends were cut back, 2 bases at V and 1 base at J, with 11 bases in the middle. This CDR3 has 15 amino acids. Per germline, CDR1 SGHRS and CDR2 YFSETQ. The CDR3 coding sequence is TGCGCCAGCAGCTTACAGGACACCCGCACAGATACGCAGTATTTT. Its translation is CASSLQDTRTDTQYF.

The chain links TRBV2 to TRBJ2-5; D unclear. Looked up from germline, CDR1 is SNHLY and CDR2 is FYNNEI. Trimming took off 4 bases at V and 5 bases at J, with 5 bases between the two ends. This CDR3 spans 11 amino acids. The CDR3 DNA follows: TGTGCCAGCAGTGCGTCTGAGACCCAGTACTTC. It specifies CASSASETQYF.

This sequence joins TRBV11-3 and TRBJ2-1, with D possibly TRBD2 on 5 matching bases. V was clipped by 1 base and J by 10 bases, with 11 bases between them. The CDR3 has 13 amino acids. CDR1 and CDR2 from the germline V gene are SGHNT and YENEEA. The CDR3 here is CASSLAVAREQFF. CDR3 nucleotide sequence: TGTGCCAGCAGCTTAGCCGTAGCGCGAGAGCAGTTCTTC.

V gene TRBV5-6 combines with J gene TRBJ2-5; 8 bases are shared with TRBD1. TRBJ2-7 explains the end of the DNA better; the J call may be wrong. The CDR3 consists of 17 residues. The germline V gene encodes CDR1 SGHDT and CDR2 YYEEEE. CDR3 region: CASSLIALGTGYYEQYF. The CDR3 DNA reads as TGTGCCAGCAGCTTGATCGCTTTGGGGACAGGATACTACGAGCAGTACTTC.

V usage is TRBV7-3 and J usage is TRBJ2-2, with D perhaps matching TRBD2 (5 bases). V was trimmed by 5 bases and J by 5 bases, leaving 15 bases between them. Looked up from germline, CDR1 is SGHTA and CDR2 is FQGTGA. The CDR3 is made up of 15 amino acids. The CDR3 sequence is CASSQKPGWTGELFF. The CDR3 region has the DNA TGTGCCAGCAGCCAGAAGCCGGGGTGGACCGGGGAGCTGTTTTTT.